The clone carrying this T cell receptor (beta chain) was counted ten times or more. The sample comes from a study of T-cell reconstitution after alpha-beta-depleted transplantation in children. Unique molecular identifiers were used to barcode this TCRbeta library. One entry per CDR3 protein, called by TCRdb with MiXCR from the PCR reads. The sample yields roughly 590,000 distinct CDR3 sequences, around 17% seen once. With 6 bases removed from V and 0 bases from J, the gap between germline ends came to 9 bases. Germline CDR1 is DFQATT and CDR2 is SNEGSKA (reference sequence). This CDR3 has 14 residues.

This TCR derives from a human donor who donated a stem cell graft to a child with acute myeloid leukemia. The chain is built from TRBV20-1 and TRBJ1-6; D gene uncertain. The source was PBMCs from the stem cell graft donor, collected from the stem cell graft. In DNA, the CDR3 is TGCAGTGCCCTCGTTAGCTCCTATAATTCACCCCTCCACTTT. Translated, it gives CSALVSSYNSPLHF.